This T cell receptor (beta chain) was identified in a study of PD-1 blockade in classical Hodgkin lymphoma. Study-wide context: On a schedule of every 2 weeks, patients received nivolumab 3 mg/kg intravenously. General study points: Complete responders had baseline diversity similar to newly diagnosed patients.

Profiling relied on immunoSEQ multiplex PCR, and the TCRdb table lists in-frame clones only, not all of them. The sample lists approximately 96,000 clones, about 93% seen once, with less than 2% in the top ten. As for time point: cycle 4 day 1 (C4D1), after around six weeks of nivolumab. Every patient experienced relapse after autologous stem cell transplantation, and brentuximab vedotin exposure varied. Complete response, partial response or progressive disease made up the best responses. Points on this clone: Its cognate antigen is unknown.

This clonotype originated in a human donor with classical Hodgkin lymphoma. Material: peripheral blood mononuclear cells (PBMCs), obtained before the fourth cycle of nivolumab.

CDR3 nucleotides: TGTGCCAGCAGTAGACTGGAGGGACTTGCAGACTATGGCTACACCTTC. Translation gives CASSRLEGLADYGYTF. This sequence joins TRBV27 and TRBJ1-2; D perhaps matches TRBD1 (5 bases). CDR1 and CDR2 (germline): MNHEY, SMNVEV (reference sequence). The V and J ends lost 5 bases and 3 bases respectively, with 19 bases between them. This CDR3 comprises 16 residues.